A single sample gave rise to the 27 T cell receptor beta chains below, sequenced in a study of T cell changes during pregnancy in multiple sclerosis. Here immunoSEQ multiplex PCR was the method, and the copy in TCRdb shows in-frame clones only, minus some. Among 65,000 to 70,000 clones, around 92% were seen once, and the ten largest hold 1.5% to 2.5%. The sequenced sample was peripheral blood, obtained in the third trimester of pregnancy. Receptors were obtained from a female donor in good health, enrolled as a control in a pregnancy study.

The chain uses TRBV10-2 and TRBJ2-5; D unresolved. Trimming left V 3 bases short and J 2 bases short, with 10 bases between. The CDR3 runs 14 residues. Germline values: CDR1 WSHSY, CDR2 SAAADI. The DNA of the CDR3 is TGCGCCAGCAGTGATTGGGCATATCAAGAGACCCAGTACTTC. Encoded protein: CASSDWAYQETQYF.

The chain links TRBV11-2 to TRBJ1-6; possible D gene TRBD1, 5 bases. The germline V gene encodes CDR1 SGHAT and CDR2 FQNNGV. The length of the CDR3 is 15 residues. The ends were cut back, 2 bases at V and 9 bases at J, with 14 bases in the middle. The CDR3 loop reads CASSLLGPGGSPLHF. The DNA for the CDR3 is TGTGCCAGCAGCTTACTGGGGCCGGGGGGTTCACCCCTCCACTTT. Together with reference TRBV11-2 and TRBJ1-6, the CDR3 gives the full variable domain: EAGVAQSPRYKIIEKRQSVAFWCNPISGHATLYWYQQILGQGPKLLIQFQNNGVVDDSQLPKDRFSAERLKGVDSTLKIQPAKLEDSAVYLCASSLLGPGGSPLHFGNGTRLTVT.

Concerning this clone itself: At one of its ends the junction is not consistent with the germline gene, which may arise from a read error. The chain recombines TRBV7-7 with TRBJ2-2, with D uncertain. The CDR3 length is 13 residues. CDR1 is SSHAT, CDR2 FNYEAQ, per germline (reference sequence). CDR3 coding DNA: TGTGCTAGCAGCTTTATAGCCACCGGGGAGCTGTTTTTT. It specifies CASSFIATGELFF. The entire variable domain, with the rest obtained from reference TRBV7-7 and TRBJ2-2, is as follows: GAGVSQSPRYKVTKRGQDVTLRCDPISSHATLYWYQQALGQGPEFLTYFNYEAQPDKSGLPSDRFSAERPEGSISTLTIQRTEQRDSAMYRCASSFIATGELFFGEGSRLTVL.

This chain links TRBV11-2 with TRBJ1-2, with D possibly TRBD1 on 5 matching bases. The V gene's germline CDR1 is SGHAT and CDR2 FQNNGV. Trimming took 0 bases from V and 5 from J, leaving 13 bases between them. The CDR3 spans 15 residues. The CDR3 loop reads CASSLDGGNAYGYTF. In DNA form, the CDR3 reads TGTGCCAGCAGCTTAGACGGGGGGAATGCGTATGGCTACACCTTC.

As DNA, the CDR3 is TGTGCCAGTAGTGGGACAGCGACCGGGACCCAGTACTTC. The encoded protein is CASSGTATGTQYF. V is TRBV19 and J is TRBJ2-5; 7 positions match TRBD1. The CDR3 has 13 residues. Trimming at V came to 5 bases and at J to 7 bases, leaving 7 bases not matched to a gene. Germline CDR1 reads LNHDA; CDR2 reads SQIVND (reference sequence). Supplemented by reference TRBV19 and TRBJ2-5, the full variable domain reads DGGITQSPKYLFRKEGQNVTLSCEQNLNHDAMYWYRQDPGQGLRLIYYSQIVNDFQKGDIAEGYSVSREKKESFPLTVTSAQKNPTAFYLCASSGTATGTQYFGPGTRLLVL.

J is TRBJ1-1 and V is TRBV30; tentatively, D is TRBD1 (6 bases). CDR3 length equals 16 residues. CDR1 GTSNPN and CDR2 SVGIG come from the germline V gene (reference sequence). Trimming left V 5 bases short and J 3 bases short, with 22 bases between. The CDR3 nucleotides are TGTGCCTGGCGCCAATGGGGGGGGCGCCGGGACACTGAAGCTTTCTTT. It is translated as CAWRQWGGRRDTEAFF.

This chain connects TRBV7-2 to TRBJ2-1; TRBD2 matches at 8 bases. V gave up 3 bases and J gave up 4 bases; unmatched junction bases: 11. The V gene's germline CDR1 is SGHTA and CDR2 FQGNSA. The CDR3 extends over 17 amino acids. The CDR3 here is CASSFTGLASTYNEQFF. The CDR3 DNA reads TGTGCCAGCAGCTTTACTGGACTAGCAAGCACTTACAATGAGCAGTTCTTC.

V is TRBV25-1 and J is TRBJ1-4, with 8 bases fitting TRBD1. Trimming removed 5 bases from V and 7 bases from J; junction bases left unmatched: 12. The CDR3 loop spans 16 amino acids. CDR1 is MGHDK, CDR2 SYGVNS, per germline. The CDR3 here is CASSLGQGAYSEKLFF. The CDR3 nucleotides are TGTGCCAGCAGTTTGGGGCAGGGGGCATATAGTGAAAAACTGTTTTTT.

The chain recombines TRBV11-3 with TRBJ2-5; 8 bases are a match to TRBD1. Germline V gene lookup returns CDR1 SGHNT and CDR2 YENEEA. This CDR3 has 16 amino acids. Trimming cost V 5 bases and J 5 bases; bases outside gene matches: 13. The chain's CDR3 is CASSRSGGSLGETQYF. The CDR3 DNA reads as TGTGCCAGCAGCCGCTCAGGGGGCTCCTTGGGGGAGACCCAGTACTTC.

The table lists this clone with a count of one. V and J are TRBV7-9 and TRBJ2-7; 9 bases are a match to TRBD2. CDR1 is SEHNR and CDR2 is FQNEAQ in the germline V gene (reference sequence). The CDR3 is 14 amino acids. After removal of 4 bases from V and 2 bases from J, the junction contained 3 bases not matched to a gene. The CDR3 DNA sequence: TGTGCCAGCAGCTCAGCGGGAGGACCCTACGAGCAGTACTTC. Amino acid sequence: CASSSAGGPYEQYF.

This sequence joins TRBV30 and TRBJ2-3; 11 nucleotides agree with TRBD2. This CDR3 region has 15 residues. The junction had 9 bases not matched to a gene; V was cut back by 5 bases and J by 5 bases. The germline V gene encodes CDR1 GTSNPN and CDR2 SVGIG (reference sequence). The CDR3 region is CAWARTSGPRDTQYF. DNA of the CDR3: TGTGCCTGGGCTAGGACTAGCGGGCCCAGAGATACGCAGTATTTT.

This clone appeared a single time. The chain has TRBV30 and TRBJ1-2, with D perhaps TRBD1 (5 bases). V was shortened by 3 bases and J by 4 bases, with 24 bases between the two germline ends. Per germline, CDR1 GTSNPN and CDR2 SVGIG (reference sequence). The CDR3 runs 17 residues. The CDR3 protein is CAWSRGGDRRFSYGYTF. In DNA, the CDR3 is TGTGCCTGGAGCCGTGGGGGGGACCGTCGATTCAGCTATGGCTACACCTTC.

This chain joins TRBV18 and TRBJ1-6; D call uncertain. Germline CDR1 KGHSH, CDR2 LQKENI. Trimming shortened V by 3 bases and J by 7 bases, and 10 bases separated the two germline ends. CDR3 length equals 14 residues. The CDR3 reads CASSPRQLNSPLHF. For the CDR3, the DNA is TGTGCCAGCTCACCCAGGCAGCTAAATTCACCCCTCCACTTT. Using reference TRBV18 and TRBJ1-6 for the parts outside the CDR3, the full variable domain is NAGVMQNPRHLVRRRGQEARLRCSPMKGHSHVYWYRQLPEEGLKFMVYLQKENIIDESGMPKERFSAEFPKEGPSILRIQQVVRGDSAAYFCASSPRQLNSPLHFGNGTRLTVT.

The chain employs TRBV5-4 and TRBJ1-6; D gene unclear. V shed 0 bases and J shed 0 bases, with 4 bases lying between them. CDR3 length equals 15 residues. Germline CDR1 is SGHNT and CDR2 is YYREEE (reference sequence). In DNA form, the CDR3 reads TGTGCCAGCAGCTTGGGGAGCTCCTATAATTCACCCCTCCACTTT. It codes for CASSLGSSYNSPLHF.

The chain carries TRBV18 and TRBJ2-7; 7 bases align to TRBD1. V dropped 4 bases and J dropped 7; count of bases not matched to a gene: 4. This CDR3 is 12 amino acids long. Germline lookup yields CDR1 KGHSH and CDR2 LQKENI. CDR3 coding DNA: TGTGCCAGCTCACTCGACAGGGAAGAGCAGTACTTC. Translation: CASSLDREEQYF.

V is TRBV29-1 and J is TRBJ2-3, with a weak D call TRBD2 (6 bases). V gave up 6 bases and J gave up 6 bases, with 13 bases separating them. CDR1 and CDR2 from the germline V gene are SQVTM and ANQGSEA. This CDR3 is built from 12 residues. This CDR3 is CSVRGAGDTQYF. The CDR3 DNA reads TGCAGCGTACGTGGGGCGGGGGATACGCAGTATTTT.

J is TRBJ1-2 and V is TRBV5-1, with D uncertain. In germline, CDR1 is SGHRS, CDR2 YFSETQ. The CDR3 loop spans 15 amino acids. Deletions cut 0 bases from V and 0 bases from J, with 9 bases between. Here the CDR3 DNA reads TGCGCCAGCAGCTTGGGCGTCCGCTCTAACTATGGCTACACCTTC. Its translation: CASSLGVRSNYGYTF.

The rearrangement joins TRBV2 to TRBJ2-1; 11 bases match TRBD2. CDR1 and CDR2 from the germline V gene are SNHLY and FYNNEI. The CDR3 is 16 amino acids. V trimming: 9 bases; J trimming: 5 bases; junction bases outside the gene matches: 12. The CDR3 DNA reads TGTGCCAGACCCCTTAGCGGGGGGGCCCTGAACAATGAGCAGTTCTTC. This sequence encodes CARPLSGGALNNEQFF.

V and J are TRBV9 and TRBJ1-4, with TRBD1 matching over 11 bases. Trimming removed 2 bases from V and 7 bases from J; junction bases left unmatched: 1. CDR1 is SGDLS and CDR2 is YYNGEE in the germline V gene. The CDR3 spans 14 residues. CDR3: CASSVGQGAEKLFF. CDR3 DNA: TGTGCCAGCAGCGTCGGACAGGGGGCTGAAAAACTGTTTTTT.

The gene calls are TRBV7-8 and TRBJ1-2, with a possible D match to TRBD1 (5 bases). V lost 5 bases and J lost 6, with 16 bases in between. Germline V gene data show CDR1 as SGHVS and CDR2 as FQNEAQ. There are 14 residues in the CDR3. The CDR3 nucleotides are TGTGCCAGCAGCCCCCAGGGTTGGTCGGATGGCTACACCTTC. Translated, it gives CASSPQGWSDGYTF.

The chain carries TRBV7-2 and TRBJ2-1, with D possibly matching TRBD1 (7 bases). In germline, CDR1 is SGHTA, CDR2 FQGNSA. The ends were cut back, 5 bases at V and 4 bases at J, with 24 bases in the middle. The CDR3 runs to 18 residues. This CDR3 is CASSARDSYILAYNEQFF. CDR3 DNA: TGTGCCAGCAGCGCGCGGGACAGTTATATCTTGGCATACAATGAGCAGTTCTTC. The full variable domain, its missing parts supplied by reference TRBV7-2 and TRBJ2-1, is GAGVSQSPSNKVTEKGKDVELRCDPISGHTALYWYRQSLGQGLEFLIYFQGNSAPDKSGLPSDRFSAERTGGSVSTLTIQRTQQEDSAVYLCASSARDSYILAYNEQFFGPGTRLTVL.

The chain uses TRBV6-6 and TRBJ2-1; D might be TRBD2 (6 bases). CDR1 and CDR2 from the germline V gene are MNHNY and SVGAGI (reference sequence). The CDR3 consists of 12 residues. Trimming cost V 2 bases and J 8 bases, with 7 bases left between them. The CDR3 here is CASSYPGDEQFF. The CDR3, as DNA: TGTGCCAGCAGTTACCCGGGGGATGAGCAGTTCTTC.

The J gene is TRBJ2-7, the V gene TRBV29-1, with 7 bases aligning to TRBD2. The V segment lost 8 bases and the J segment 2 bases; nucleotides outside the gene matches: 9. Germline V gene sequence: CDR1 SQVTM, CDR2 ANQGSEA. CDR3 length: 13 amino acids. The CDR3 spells CSFREGNTYEQYF. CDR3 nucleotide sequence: TGCAGCTTCAGGGAGGGAAATACCTACGAGCAGTACTTC.

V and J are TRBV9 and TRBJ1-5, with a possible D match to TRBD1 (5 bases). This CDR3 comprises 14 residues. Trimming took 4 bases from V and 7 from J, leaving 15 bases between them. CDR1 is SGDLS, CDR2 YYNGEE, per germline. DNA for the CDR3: TGTGCCAGCAGCCTCGGCAGGGCTTTCCAGCCCCAGCATTTT. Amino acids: CASSLGRAFQPQHF.

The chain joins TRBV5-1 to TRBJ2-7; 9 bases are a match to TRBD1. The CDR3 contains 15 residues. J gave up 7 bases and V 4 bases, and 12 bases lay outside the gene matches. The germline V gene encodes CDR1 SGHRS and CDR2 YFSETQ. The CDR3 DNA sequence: TGCGCCAGCAGCCCAGGGACAGGGAAGCGCGTGGAGCAGTACTTC. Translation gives CASSPGTGKRVEQYF.

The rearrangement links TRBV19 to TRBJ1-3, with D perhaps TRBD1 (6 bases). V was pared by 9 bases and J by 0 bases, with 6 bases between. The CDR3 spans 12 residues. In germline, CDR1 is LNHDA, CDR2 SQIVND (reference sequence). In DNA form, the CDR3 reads TGTGCCAGAGGGGGCTCTGGAAACACCATATATTTT. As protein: CARGGSGNTIYF. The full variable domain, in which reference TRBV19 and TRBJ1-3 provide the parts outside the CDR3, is DGGITQSPKYLFRKEGQNVTLSCEQNLNHDAMYWYRQDPGQGLRLIYYSQIVNDFQKGDIAEGYSVSREKKESFPLTVTSAQKNPTAFYLCARGGSGNTIYFGEGSWLTVV.

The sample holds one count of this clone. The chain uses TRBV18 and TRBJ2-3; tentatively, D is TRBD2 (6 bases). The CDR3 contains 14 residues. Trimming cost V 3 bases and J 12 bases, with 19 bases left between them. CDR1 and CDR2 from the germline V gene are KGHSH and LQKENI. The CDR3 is CASSPLDYRGFQYF. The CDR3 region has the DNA TGTGCCAGCTCACCGTTGGACTACCGGGGCTTTCAGTATTTT. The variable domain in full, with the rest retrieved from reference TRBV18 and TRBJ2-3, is NAGVMQNPRHLVRRRGQEARLRCSPMKGHSHVYWYRQLPEEGLKFMVYLQKENIIDESGMPKERFSAEFPKEGPSILRIQQVVRGDSAAYFCASSPLDYRGFQYFGPGTRLTVL.